The source of this TCR beta chain is a study of CD8 T cells in Susac syndrome. The CDR3 extends over 13 amino acids. Trimming shortened V by 7 bases and J by 0 bases, and 11 bases separated the two germline ends. Germline-derived CDR1 and CDR2 are SGDLS and YYNGEE. Random hexamers were used to reverse transcribe the RNA input (0.5 to 1 ug). Via MiXCR, TCRdb re-called the immunoSEQ multiplex PCR reads, giving one row per CDR3 protein. This table holds approximately 150,000 distinct CDR3 sequences, roughly 94% found once. This clonotype was seen only once. Sequenced sample: CD4+ T cells from PBMCs. The TCR originated in a human donor in good health. The V gene is TRBV9, the J gene TRBJ2-7; D is undetermined. For the CDR3, the DNA is TGTGCCAGCGGTTCGGTTAGCTCCTACGAGCAGTACTTC. It encodes CASGSVSSYEQYF.